This TCR beta chain comes out of a study of CD8 T cells in ankylosing spondylitis. Study-wide points: Apparently characteristic of ankylosing spondylitis blood was a TCR beta motif (roughly eight highly homologous variants). Clones linked to disease were reported to show significant enrichment in matched ankylosing spondylitis synovial fluid. Researchers report that disease-linked clones proved CD8+ and relatively rare in peripheral blood.

Comments on this clonotype: Its antigen is undetermined.

TCRdb reprocessed the 5' RACE reads via MiXCR and lists one record per CDR3 protein. The sample yields fewer than 450,000 distinct CDR3 sequences, about 15% seen once. The CDR3 is 16 residues long. Trimming cost V 0 bases and J 4 bases; bases outside gene matches: 1. From germline, CDR1 is SEHNR and CDR2 FQNEAQ (reference sequence). The specimen sequenced was blood, either unsorted or a sorted T cell fraction (not recorded which). The V call is TRBV7-9, the J call TRBJ2-2, with 11 bases identical to TRBD2. The origin of this receptor is a male donor with ankylosing spondylitis. The CDR3 sequence is CASSLALAGVTGELFF. CDR3 bases: TGTGCCAGCAGCTTAGCACTAGCGGGAGTCACCGGGGAGCTGTTTTTT.